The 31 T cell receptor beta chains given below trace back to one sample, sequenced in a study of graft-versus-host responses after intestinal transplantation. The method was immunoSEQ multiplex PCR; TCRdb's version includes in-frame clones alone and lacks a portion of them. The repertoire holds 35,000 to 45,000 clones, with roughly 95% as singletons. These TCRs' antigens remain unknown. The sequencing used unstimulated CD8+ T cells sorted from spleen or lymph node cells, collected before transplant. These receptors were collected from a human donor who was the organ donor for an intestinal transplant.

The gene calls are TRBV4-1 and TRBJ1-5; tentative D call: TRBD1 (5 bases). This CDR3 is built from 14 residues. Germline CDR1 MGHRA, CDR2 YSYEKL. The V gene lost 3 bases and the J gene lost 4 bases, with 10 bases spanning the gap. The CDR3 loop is CASSHTGLNQPQHF. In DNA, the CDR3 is TGCGCCAGCAGCCACACAGGTTTAAATCAGCCCCAGCATTTT.

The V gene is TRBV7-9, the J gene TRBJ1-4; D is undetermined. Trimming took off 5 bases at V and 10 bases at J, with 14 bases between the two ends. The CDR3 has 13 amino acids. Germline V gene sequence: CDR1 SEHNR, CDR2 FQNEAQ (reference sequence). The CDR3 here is CASSPGVSGKLFF. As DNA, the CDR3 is TGTGCCAGCAGCCCCGGGGTGTCCGGAAAACTGTTTTTT.

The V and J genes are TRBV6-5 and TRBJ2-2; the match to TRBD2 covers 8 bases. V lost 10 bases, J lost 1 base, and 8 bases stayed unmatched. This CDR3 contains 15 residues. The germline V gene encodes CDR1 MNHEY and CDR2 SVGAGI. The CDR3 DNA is TGTGCCACTCAAGCGGGGGCGTTGAACACCGGGGAGCTGTTTTTT. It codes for CATQAGALNTGELFF.

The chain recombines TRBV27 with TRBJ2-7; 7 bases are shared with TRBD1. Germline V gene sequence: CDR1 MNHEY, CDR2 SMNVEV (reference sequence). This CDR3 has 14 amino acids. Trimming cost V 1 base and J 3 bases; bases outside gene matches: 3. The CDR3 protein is CASSLYAGGYEQYF. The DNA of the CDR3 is TGTGCCAGCAGTTTATATGCAGGGGGCTACGAGCAGTACTTC.

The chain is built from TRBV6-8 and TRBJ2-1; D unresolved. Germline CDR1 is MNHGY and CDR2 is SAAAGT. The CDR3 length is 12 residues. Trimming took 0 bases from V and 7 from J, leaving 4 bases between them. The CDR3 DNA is TGTGCCAGCAGTTACTCGAAAAATGAGCAGTTCTTC. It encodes CASSYSKNEQFF.

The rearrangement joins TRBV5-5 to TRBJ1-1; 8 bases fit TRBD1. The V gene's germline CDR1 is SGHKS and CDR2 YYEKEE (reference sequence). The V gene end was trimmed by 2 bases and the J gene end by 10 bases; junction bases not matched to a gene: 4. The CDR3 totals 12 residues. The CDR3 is CASSFRTGRAFF. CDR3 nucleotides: TGTGCCAGCAGCTTCCGGACAGGGCGAGCTTTCTTT.

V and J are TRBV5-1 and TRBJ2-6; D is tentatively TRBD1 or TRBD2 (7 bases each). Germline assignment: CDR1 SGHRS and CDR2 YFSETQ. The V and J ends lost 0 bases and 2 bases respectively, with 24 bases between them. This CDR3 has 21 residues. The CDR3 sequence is CASSLAPPTGTIVPGANVLTF. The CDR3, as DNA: TGCGCCAGCAGCTTGGCCCCTCCGACAGGGACTATAGTTCCTGGGGCCAACGTCCTGACTTTC.

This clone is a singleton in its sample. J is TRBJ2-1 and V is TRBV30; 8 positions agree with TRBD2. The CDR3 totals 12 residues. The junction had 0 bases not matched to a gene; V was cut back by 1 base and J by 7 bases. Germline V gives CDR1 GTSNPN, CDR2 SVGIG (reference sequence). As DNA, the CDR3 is TGTGCCTGGAGTGCGGGAGGGAATGAGCAGTTCTTC. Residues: CAWSAGGNEQFF.

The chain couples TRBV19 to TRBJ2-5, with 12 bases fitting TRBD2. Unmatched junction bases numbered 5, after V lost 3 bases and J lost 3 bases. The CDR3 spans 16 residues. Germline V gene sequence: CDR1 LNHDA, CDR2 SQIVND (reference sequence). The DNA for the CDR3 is TGTGCCAGTAGTATTGTTCTAGCGGGGGGGAAAGAGACCCAGTACTTC. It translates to CASSIVLAGGKETQYF.

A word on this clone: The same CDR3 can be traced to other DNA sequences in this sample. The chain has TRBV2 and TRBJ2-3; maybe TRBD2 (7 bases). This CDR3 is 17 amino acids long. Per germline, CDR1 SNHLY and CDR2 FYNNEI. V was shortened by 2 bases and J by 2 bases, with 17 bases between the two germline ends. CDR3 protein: CASSEWGRGPPTDTQYF. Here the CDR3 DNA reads TGTGCCAGCAGTGAATGGGGGCGGGGGCCCCCCACAGATACGCAGTATTTT.

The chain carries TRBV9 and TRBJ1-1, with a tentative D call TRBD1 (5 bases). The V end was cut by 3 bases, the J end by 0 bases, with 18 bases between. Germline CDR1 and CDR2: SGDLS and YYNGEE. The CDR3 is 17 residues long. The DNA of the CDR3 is TGTGCCAGCAGCGCCGAGGAAACAGGATACCTGAACACTGAAGCTTTCTTT. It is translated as CASSAEETGYLNTEAFF.

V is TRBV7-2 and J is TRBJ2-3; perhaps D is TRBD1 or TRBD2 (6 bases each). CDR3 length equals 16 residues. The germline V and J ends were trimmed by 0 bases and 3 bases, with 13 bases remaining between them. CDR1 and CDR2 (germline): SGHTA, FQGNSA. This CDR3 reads CASSLAIGGPTDTQYF. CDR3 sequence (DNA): TGTGCCAGCAGCTTAGCGATCGGGGGCCCTACAGATACGCAGTATTTT.

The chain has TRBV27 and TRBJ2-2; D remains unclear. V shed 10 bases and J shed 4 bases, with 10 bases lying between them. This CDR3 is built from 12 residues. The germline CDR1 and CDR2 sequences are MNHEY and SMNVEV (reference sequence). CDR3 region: CATGRSTGELFF. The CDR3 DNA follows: TGTGCCACCGGACGGAGCACCGGGGAGCTGTTTTTT.

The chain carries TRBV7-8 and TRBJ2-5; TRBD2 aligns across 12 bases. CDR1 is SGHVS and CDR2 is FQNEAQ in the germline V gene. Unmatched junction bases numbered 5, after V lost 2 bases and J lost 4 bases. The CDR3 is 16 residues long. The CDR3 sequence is CASSLLAGGLRETQYF. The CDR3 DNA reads TGTGCCAGCAGCTTACTAGCGGGGGGGCTTAGAGAGACCCAGTACTTC.

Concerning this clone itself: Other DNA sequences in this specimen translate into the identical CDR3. In DNA form, the CDR3 reads TGTGCCAGCAGCCCGGACAGCCAAGAGACCCAGTACTTC. It is translated as CASSPDSQETQYF. The chain employs TRBV7-9 and TRBJ2-5; TRBD1 is a possible D gene (6 bases). The germline V gene has CDR1 SEHNR and CDR2 FQNEAQ (reference sequence). V shed 5 bases and J shed 1 base, with 8 bases lying between them. The CDR3 is 13 residues long.

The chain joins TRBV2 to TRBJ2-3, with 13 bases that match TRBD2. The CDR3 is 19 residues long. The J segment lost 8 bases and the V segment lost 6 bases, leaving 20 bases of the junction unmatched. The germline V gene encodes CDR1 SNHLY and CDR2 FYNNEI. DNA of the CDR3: TGTGCCAGCAGGATTCTGTTGTATCGACTAGCGGGGGGACTAGGTACGCAGTATTTT. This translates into CASRILLYRLAGGLGTQYF. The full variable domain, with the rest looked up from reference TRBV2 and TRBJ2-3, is EPEVTQTPSHQVTQMGQEVILRCVPISNHLYFYWYRQILGQKVEFLVSFYNNEISEKSEIFDDQFSVERPDGSNFTLKIRSTKLEDSAMYFCASRILLYRLAGGLGTQYFGPGTRLTVL.

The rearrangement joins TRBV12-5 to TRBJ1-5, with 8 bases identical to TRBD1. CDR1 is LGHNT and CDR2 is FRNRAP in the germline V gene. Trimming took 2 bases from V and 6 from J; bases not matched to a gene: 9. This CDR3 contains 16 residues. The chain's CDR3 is CASGLPDREGFQPQHF. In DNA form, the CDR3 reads TGTGCTAGTGGTTTGCCGGACAGGGAGGGTTTTCAGCCCCAGCATTTT.

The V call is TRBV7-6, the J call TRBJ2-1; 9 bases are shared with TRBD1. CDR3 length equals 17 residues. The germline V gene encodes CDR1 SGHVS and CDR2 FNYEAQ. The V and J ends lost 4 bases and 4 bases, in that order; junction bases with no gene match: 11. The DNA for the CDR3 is TGTGCCAGCAGCTCCCTCCTCGGGACAGGGCCTTACAATGAGCAGTTCTTC. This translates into CASSSLLGTGPYNEQFF.

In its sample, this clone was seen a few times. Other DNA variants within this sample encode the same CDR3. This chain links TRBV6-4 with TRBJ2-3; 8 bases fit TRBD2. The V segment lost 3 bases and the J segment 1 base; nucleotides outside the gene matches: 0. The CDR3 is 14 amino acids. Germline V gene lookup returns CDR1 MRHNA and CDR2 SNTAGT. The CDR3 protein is CASSEAGGTDTQYF. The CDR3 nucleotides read TGTGCCAGCAGTGAAGCGGGGGGCACAGATACGCAGTATTTT.

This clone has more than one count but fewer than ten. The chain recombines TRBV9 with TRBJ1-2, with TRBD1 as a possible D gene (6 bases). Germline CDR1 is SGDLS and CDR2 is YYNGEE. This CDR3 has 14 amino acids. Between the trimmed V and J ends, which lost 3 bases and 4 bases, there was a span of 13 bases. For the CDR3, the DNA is TGTGCCAGCAGCGCACAGGGAAGGAGCTATGGCTACACCTTC. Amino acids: CASSAQGRSYGYTF.

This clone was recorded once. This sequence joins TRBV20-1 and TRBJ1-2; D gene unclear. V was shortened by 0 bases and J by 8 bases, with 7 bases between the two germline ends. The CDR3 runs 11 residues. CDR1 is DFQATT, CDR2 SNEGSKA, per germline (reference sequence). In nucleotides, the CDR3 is TGCAGTGCTAGAGAGGAGTCAGGCTACACCTTC. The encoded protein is CSAREESGYTF.

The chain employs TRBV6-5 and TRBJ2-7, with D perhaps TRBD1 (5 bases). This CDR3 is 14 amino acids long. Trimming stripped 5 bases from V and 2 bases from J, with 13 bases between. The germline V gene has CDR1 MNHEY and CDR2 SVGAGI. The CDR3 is CASSVGPRTYEQYF. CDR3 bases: TGTGCCAGCAGTGTGGGGCCGAGGACCTACGAGCAGTACTTC.

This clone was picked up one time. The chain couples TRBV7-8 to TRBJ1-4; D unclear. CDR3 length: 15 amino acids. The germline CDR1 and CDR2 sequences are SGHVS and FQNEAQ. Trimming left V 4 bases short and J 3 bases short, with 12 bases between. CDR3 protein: CASSSAPGPNEKLFF. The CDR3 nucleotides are TGTGCCAGCAGCTCGGCCCCTGGGCCTAATGAAAAACTGTTTTTT. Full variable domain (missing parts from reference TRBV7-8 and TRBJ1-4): GAGVSQSPRYKVAKRGQDVALRCDPISGHVSLFWYQQALGQGPEFLTYFQNEAQLDKSGLPSDRFFAERPEGSVSTLKIQRTQQEDSAVYLCASSSAPGPNEKLFFGSGTQLSVL.

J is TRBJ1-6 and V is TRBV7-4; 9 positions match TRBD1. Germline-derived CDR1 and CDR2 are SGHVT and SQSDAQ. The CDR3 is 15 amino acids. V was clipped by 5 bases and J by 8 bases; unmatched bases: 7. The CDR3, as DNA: TGTGCCAGCAGCCTACCGGGACAGGGACATTCACCCCTCCACTTT. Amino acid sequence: CASSLPGQGHSPLHF.

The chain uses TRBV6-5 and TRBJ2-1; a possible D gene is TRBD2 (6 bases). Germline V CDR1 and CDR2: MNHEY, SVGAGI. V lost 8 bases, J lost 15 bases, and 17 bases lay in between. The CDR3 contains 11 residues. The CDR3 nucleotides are TGTGCCAGCCGCGAGGGACTTGCGATGTTCTTC. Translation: CASREGLAMFF.

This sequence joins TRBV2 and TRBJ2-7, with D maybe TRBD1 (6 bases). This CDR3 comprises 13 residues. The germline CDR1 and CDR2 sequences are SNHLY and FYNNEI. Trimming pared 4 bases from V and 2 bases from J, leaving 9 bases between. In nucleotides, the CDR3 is TGTGCCAGCAGTGCACAGGGACCCTACGAGCAGTACTTC. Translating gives CASSAQGPYEQYF.

The CDR3 sequence: CASSSGNNGQFF. CDR3 bases: TGTGCCAGCAGCAGTGGGAACAATGGGCAGTTCTTC. The genes are TRBV21-1 and TRBJ2-1. TRBV21-1 is flagged as a pseudogene. This CDR3 is built from 12 residues.

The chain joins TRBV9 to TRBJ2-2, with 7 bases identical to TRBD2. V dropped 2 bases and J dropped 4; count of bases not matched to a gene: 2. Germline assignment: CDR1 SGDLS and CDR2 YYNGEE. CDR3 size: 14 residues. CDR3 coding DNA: TGTGCCAGCAGCGTTAGCGGGCCCACCGGGGAGCTGTTTTTT. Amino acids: CASSVSGPTGELFF.

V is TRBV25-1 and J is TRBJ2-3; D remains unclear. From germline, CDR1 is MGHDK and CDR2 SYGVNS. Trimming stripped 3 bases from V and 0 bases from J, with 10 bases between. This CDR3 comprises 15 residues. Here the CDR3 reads CASSDQITSTDTQYF. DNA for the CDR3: TGTGCCAGCAGTGACCAAATAACTAGCACAGATACGCAGTATTTT.

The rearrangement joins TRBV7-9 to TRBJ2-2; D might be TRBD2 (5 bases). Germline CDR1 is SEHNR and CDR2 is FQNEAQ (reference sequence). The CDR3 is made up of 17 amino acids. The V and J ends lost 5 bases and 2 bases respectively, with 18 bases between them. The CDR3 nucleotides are TGTGCCAGCAGCCCCCGGGTGGACGGGGTTAACACCGGGGAGCTGTTTTTT. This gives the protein CASSPRVDGVNTGELFF. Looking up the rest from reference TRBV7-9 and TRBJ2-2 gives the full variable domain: DTGVSQNPRHKITKRGQNVTFRCDPISEHNRLYWYRQTLGQGPEFLTYFQNEAQLEKSRLLSDRFSAERPKGSFSTLEIQRTEQGDSAMYLCASSPRVDGVNTGELFFGEGSRLTVL.

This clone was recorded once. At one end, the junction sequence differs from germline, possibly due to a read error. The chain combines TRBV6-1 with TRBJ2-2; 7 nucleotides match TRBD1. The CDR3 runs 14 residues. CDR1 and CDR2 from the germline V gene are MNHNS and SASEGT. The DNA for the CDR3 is TGTGCCAGCAGCCGGGACAGCGAACACCGGGGAGCTGTTTTT. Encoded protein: CASSRDSEHRGAVF.